Each of the 8 T cell receptor beta chains below was sequenced from the same sample in a study of T-cell memory formation after mild COVID-19. TCRdb ran MiXCR on the 5' RACE reads and lists one entry per CDR3 protein. The sample lists around 260,000 distinct CDR3 sequences, around 15% occurring once. The sequencing input was PBMCs or a T cell subset sorted from them (not recorded which). All receptors derive from a man between 18 and 35 years old who had mild COVID-19 (a few samples of this study predate the infection). Cell type and time point are not known.

This clonotype was recorded many times. CDR3 in DNA: TGCAGTGCCCGAGACGCAGAACAAGAGACCCAGTACTTC. Amino acids: CSARDAEQETQYF. The chain uses TRBV20-1 and TRBJ2-5; D is uncertain. Trimming removed 6 bases from V and 2 bases from J, with 13 bases in between. Germline-derived CDR1 and CDR2 are DFQATT and SNEGSKA (reference sequence). The CDR3 length is 13 residues.

This clonotype has ten or more counts. The J gene is TRBJ2-1, the V gene TRBV7-2, with unresolved D. The V and J ends lost 5 bases and 2 bases respectively, with 1 base between them. The length of the CDR3 is 11 residues. Per germline, CDR1 SGHTA and CDR2 FQGNSA. In DNA, the CDR3 is TGTGCCAGCAGCGCCTACAATGAGCAGTTCTTC. Amino acids: CASSAYNEQFF.

This clonotype was counted between two and nine times. The chain uses TRBV12-3 or TRBV12-4 and TRBJ2-3, with a possible D match to TRBD1 (6 bases). V dropped 3 bases and J dropped 0 bases, with 13 bases sitting between them. CDR3 length: 16 amino acids. The CDR3 loop reads CASSFGQGTSTDTQYF. In nucleotides, the CDR3 is TGTGCCAGCAGTTTTGGCCAGGGGACAAGCACAGATACGCAGTATTTT.

This clonotype was detected a few times. V gene TRBV7-3 combines with J gene TRBJ1-1; D call uncertain. The V and J ends lost 8 bases and 4 bases respectively, with 17 bases between them. Germline V gene data show CDR1 as SGHTA and CDR2 as FQGTGA. The CDR3 has 14 residues. The CDR3 DNA is TGTGCCAGCGGCTCTCTTAGGGCGGCCACTGAAGCTTTCTTT. Translated: CASGSLRAATEAFF.

The chain has TRBV12-3 or TRBV12-4 and TRBJ2-3; TRBD1 matches 8 bases. This CDR3 has 16 amino acids. The V and J ends lost 1 base and 1 base, in that order; junction bases with no gene match: 4. Here the CDR3 reads CASSLVQGAGTDTQYF. DNA of the CDR3: TGTGCCAGCAGTTTAGTGCAGGGGGCGGGCACAGATACGCAGTATTTT.

This clonotype was detected only a few times. CDR3: CASRSSGVGNIQYF. DNA of the CDR3: TGTGCCAGCAGGTCTAGCGGGGTAGGAAACATTCAGTACTTC. This rearrangement joins TRBV28 to TRBJ2-4; TRBD2 agrees at 9 bases. V trimming: 6 bases; J trimming: 6 bases; junction bases outside the gene matches: 6. Germline V CDR1 and CDR2: MDHEN, SYDVKM. This CDR3 is 14 amino acids long.

This clonotype was detected only a few times. The chain has TRBV5-5 and TRBJ2-1; possible D gene TRBD2, 5 bases. Trimming took off 0 bases at V and 10 bases at J, with 8 bases between the two ends. The CDR3 spans 12 residues. Germline V gene lookup returns CDR1 SGHKS and CDR2 YYEKEE (reference sequence). The CDR3 sequence: CASSLASGEQFF. CDR3 sequence (DNA): TGTGCCAGCAGCTTGGCCTCGGGGGAGCAGTTCTTC.

There are a few counts of this clonotype. The chain's CDR3 is CASSLRGRGSGWNTEAFF. The CDR3 nucleotides are TGCGCCAGCAGCTTGAGGGGTCGGGGGAGTGGATGGAACACTGAAGCTTTCTTT. The rearrangement links TRBV5-1 to TRBJ1-1, with D perhaps TRBD1 (5 bases). CDR3 length: 18 amino acids. The germline CDR1 and CDR2 sequences are SGHRS and YFSETQ. V lost 1 base and J 1 base, leaving 20 bases between the germline ends.